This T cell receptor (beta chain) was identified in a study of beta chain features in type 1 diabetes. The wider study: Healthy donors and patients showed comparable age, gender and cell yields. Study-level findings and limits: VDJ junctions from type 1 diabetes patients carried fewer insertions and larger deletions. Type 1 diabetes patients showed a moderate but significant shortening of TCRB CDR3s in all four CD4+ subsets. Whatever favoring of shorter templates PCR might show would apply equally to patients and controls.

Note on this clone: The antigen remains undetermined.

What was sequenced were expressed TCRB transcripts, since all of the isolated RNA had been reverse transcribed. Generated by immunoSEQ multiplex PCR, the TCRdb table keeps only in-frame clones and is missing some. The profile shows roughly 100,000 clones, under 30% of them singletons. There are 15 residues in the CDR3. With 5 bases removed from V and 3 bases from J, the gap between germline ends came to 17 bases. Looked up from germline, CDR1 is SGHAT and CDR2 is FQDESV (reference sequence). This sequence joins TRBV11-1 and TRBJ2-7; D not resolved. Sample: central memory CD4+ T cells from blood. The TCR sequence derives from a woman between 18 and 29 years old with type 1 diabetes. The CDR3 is CASSLTVTDHYEQYF. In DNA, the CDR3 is TGTGCCAGCAGCCTAACAGTTACGGATCACTACGAGCAGTACTTC. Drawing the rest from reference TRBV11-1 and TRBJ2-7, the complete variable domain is EAEVAQSPRYKITEKSQAVAFWCDPISGHATLYWYRQILGQGPELLVQFQDESVVDDSQLPKDRFSAERLKGVDSTLKIQPAELGDSAMYLCASSLTVTDHYEQYFGPGTRLTVT.